The clone carrying this T cell receptor (beta chain) was recorded many times. Its antigen is unknown. CDR1 and CDR2 (germline): SGHTA, FQGNSA. The V end was cut by 2 bases, the J end by 3 bases, with 11 bases between. CDR3 length: 14 residues. The data originate from a study of breast tumors, draining lymph nodes, adjacent tissues. Whole-study findings and limits: Findings are consistent with lymph node origin and intratumoral expansion of most tumor T cells.

Breast cancer patients provided tissue from their axillary draining lymph nodes. TCRdb re-called the multiplex PCR reads with MiXCR, one entry per CDR3 protein. In the table there are about 130,000 distinct CDR3 sequences, 21% of which are singletons. The V gene is TRBV7-2, the J gene TRBJ2-7; D is unresolved. This TCR was sampled from a female donor with breast cancer. Some clones in this sample may be carry-over from other donors' samples. Specimen: axillary lymph node tissue. The CDR3 DNA is TGTGCCAGCAGCTTAAGTGCGGCCAACTACGAGCAGTACTTC. Its translation: CASSLSAANYEQYF. Filled out from reference TRBV7-2 and TRBJ2-7, the complete variable domain reads GAGVSQSPSNKVTEKGKDVELRCDPISGHTALYWYRQSLGQGLEFLIYFQGNSAPDKSGLPSDRFSAERTGGSVSTLTIQRTQQEDSAVYLCASSLSAANYEQYFGPGTRLTVT.